This paragraph covers one T cell receptor (beta chain) sequence. The data originate from a study of blood T cell repertoires in COVID-19. Overall study: The United States, Italy and Spain were the sources of the acute and convalescent COVID-19 samples. T cells, B-cell-depleted T cells, or PBMCs supplied cDNA or gDNA.

Assay: immunoSEQ multiplex PCR; the TCRdb copy retains only in-frame clones and omits some. Here the sample spans fewer than 400,000 clones, around nine tenths being singletons. Participants, about 18 to 95 years old, spanned around 26 US areas. Allocation to cohorts depended on clinical history reported by the participants. Sequenced material: PBMCs or T cells enriched from blood (not recorded which). The sequence came from a woman aged 45-59 years who had recovered from COVID-19.

The CDR3 sequence: CASSSPPQGVKIEAFF. The CDR3 DNA sequence: TGTGCCAGCAGTTCCCCTCCCCAGGGTGTTAAGATTGAAGCTTTCTTT. The rearrangement joins TRBV28 to TRBJ1-1; possible D gene TRBD1, 5 bases. The germline V and J ends were trimmed by 4 bases and 7 bases, with 22 bases remaining between them. The CDR3 is 16 residues long. Per the germline V gene, CDR1 is MDHEN and CDR2 is SYDVKM.